The 18 T cell receptor beta chains reported below all come from one sample, sequenced in a study of OX40 agonist ivuxolimab in advanced cancers. TCRdb's copy holds only in-frame clones and misses some; the assay was immunoSEQ multiplex PCR. The table lists about 81,000 clones, more than 70% of them singletons. Sequenced here: CD4+ or CD8+ T cells sorted from blood, sampled in a trial of the OX40 agonist ivuxolimab. All receptors come from an adult with an advanced solid tumor such as melanoma, head and neck, liver or kidney cancer.

J is TRBJ2-7 and V is TRBV11-2; D gene unclear. Germline V gene lookup returns CDR1 SGHAT and CDR2 FQNNGV. V lost 2 bases, J lost 2 bases, and 7 bases lay in between. This CDR3 spans 13 amino acids. The CDR3 sequence is CASSLRAAYEQYF. CDR3 sequence (DNA): TGTGCCAGCAGCTTACGGGCAGCCTACGAGCAGTACTTC.

This chain connects TRBV7-9 to TRBJ1-4; D remains ambiguous. Germline V lookup: CDR1 SEHNR, CDR2 FQNEAQ (reference sequence). The CDR3 runs to 12 residues. Trimming stripped 1 base from V and 7 bases from J, with 4 bases between. In DNA form, the CDR3 reads TGTGCCAGCAGCTTAGTCCGTGAAAAACTGTTTTTT. Amino acid sequence: CASSLVREKLFF.

Concerning this clone itself: Other DNA sequences within the sample encode an identical CDR3. The genes are TRBV5-1 and TRBJ2-5; unclear D gene. The V end lost 4 bases, the J end lost 1 base, and 5 bases lay between the germline ends. This CDR3 spans 12 amino acids. The germline V gene encodes CDR1 SGHRS and CDR2 YFSETQ. As DNA, the CDR3 is TGCGCCAGCAGCCTCAGCCAAGAGACCCAGTACTTC. Translated, it gives CASSLSQETQYF.

The chain couples TRBV14 to TRBJ2-5; 8 bases align to TRBD1. CDR1 and CDR2 (germline): SGHDN, FVKESK. This CDR3 region has 15 residues. The trim removed 1 base at V and 5 bases at J, leaving 6 bases unmatched. CDR3 DNA: TGTGCCAGCAGCCAAGCCCAGGGGGCTTGGGAGACCCAGTACTTC. This translates into CASSQAQGAWETQYF.

The genes are TRBV6-4 and TRBJ2-3; D is unresolved. Deletions cut 3 bases from V and 2 bases from J, with 6 bases between. Germline CDR1 and CDR2: MRHNA and SNTAGT. The length of the CDR3 is 13 residues. The CDR3, as DNA: TGTGCCAGCAGTGAGGAGCTCACAGATACGCAGTATTTT. Encoded protein: CASSEELTDTQYF.

This chain links TRBV4-2 with TRBJ1-1; the D is unclear. V dropped 4 bases and J dropped 2 bases, with 11 bases sitting between them. The CDR3 spans 14 residues. Germline CDR1 LGHNA, CDR2 YNFKEQ. The CDR3 reads CASSPSSANTEAFF. The CDR3, as DNA: TGTGCCAGCAGCCCCTCATCAGCAAACACTGAAGCTTTCTTT.

The rearrangement links TRBV7-2 to TRBJ2-5; 9 bases align to TRBD2. The CDR3 consists of 14 residues. Looked up from germline, CDR1 is SGHTA and CDR2 is FQGNSA. J gave up 3 bases and V 6 bases, and 5 bases lay outside the gene matches. As DNA, the CDR3 is TGTGCCAGCAGTCGCAGACTAGCGGAAGAGACCCAGTACTTC. Its protein is CASSRRLAEETQYF.

V is TRBV15 and J is TRBJ1-5; D might be TRBD1 (5 bases). Per the germline V gene, CDR1 is LNHNV and CDR2 is YYDKDF (reference sequence). The CDR3 contains 16 residues. Trimming cost V 5 bases and J 2 bases, with 16 bases left between them. The CDR3 loop is CATSQAGLGGNQPQHF. The CDR3 coding sequence is TGTGCCACCAGCCAGGCCGGGCTAGGGGGCAATCAGCCCCAGCATTTT.

The gene calls are TRBV6-5 and TRBJ1-1; 7 bases are a match to TRBD1. With 6 bases clipped from V and 4 bases from J, the junction kept 8 bases outside the gene matches. Germline CDR1 reads MNHEY; CDR2 reads SVGAGI. CDR3 length: 14 residues. The CDR3: CASSRATGSTEAFF. The CDR3 nucleotides are TGTGCCAGCAGCCGAGCGACAGGGTCCACTGAAGCTTTCTTT.

V is TRBV5-1 and J is TRBJ1-1, with a possible D match to TRBD1 (5 bases). The germline CDR1 and CDR2 sequences are SGHRS and YFSETQ. CDR3 length: 17 residues. V was trimmed by 0 bases and J by 0 bases, leaving 15 bases between them. The CDR3 DNA reads as TGCGCCAGCAGCTTGGGGACGAGGGGCGGTGTGAACACTGAAGCTTTCTTT. Translating it yields CASSLGTRGGVNTEAFF.

The V and J genes are TRBV7-7 and TRBJ2-5; D is possibly TRBD1 (6 bases). The CDR3 runs 15 residues. V lost 5 bases and J lost 5, with 18 bases in between. Germline V lookup: CDR1 SSHAT, CDR2 FNYEAQ (reference sequence). This CDR3 reads CASSRMTGQVETQYF. The CDR3 nucleotides are TGTGCCAGCAGCAGAATGACAGGTCAAGTGGAGACCCAGTACTTC. Variable domain in full (rest from reference TRBV7-7 and TRBJ2-5): GAGVSQSPRYKVTKRGQDVTLRCDPISSHATLYWYQQALGQGPEFLTYFNYEAQPDKSGLPSDRFSAERPEGSISTLTIQRTEQRDSAMYRCASSRMTGQVETQYFGPGTRLLVL.

The rearrangement links TRBV7-2 to TRBJ1-6, with D hard to call. CDR1 and CDR2 from the germline V gene are SGHTA and FQGNSA. The CDR3 has 13 residues. Trimming pared 5 bases from V and 7 bases from J, leaving 9 bases between. This CDR3 reads CASSPDRNSPLHF. In DNA, the CDR3 is TGTGCCAGCAGCCCGGACCGGAATTCACCCCTCCACTTT.

This sequence joins TRBV5-1 and TRBJ1-1; tentatively, D is TRBD1 (5 bases). CDR3 size: 15 residues. V dropped 4 bases and J dropped 3 bases, with 16 bases sitting between them. Per the germline V gene, CDR1 is SGHRS and CDR2 is YFSETQ. CDR3 sequence (DNA): TGCGCCAGCAGCCCCCGGGGGGGGTTTGACACTGAAGCTTTCTTT. Translation: CASSPRGGFDTEAFF. Variable domain in full (rest from reference TRBV5-1 and TRBJ1-1): KAGVTQTPRYLIKTRGQQVTLSCSPISGHRSVSWYQQTPGQGLQFLFEYFSETQRNKGNFPGRFSGRQFSNSRSEMNVSTLELGDSALYLCASSPRGGFDTEAFFGQGTRLTVV.

This chain links TRBV21-1 with TRBJ2-7; the table calls TRBD1, which could not be checked here. TRBV21-1 represents a pseudogene. This CDR3 is built from 17 residues. The CDR3 here is CASSNITKPSDRGEQYF. The CDR3, as DNA: TGTGCCAGCAGCAACATTACTAAACCTTCCGACAGGGGCGAGCAGTACTTC.

This clone has only one observation. The chain recombines TRBV7-9 with TRBJ2-3; 8 nucleotides align to TRBD2. This CDR3 has 16 amino acids. Looked up from germline, CDR1 is SEHNR and CDR2 is FQNEAQ (reference sequence). V shed 5 bases and J 4 bases; nucleotides not matched to a gene: 11. The CDR3 DNA reads TGTGCCAGCAGCCGCCCGGGACTAGGGAGATCAGATACGCAGTATTTT. It is translated as CASSRPGLGRSDTQYF.

V gene TRBV5-1 combines with J gene TRBJ1-5; D gene unclear. The CDR3 is made up of 15 amino acids. The germline gives CDR1 SGHRS, CDR2 YFSETQ. Trimming took off 0 bases at V and 0 bases at J, with 7 bases between the two ends. The CDR3 here is CASSLAGYSNQPQHF. The CDR3 nucleotides are TGCGCCAGCAGCTTGGCCGGTTATAGCAATCAGCCCCAGCATTTT.

The chain links TRBV9 to TRBJ1-3; no firm D call. The CDR3 contains 13 residues. From germline, CDR1 is SGDLS and CDR2 YYNGEE. The V end was cut by 4 bases, the J end by 0 bases, with 5 bases between. CDR3 in amino acids: CASSPTSGNTIYF. The CDR3 region has the DNA TGTGCCAGCAGCCCCACCTCTGGAAACACCATATATTTT.

This sequence joins TRBV5-8 and TRBJ2-7; 7 positions agree with TRBD1. The CDR3 has 14 residues. Germline-derived CDR1 and CDR2 are SGHTS and YDEGEE. The junction had 8 bases not matched to a gene; V was cut back by 5 bases and J by 3 bases. The CDR3 loop is CASRDREYVYEQYF. The CDR3 nucleotides read TGTGCCAGCAGAGACAGGGAGTACGTCTACGAGCAGTACTTC.